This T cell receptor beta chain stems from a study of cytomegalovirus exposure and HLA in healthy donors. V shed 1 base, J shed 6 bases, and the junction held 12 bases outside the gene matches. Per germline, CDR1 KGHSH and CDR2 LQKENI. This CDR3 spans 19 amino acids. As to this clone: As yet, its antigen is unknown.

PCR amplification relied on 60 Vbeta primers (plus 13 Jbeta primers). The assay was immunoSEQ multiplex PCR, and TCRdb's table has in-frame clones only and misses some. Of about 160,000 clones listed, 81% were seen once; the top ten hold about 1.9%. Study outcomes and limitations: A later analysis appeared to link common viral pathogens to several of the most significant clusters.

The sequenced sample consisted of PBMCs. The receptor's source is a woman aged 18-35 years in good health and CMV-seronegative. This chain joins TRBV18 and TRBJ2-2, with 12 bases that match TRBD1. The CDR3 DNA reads TGTGCCAGCTCACCACGGGACAGGGGGCAGACGGAAGGAGCCGGGGAGCTGTTTTTT. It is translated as CASSPRDRGQTEGAGELFF.